The present T cell receptor beta chain was sequenced within a study of T cells expressing NK-cell markers. With the 5' RACE reads reprocessed, TCRdb shows one record per CDR3 protein and no DNA. This sample's table reports about 460,000 distinct CDR3 sequences. Germline CDR1 and CDR2: SQVTM and ANQGSEA. The CDR3 sequence is 13 residues long. The TCR was taken from a woman in her forties or fifties in good health. This chain uses TRBV29-1 with TRBJ1-1. Specimen: blood T cells: a sorted CD56 or NKG2C T cell subset, CD4+ or CD8+ T cells, or bulk PBMC T cells (not recorded which). The chain's CDR3 is CSVGTTWDTEAFF.